The 25 T cell receptor beta chains below come from one sample, sequenced in a study of blood T cell repertoires in COVID-19. Method: immunoSEQ multiplex PCR; TCRdb's copy keeps in-frame clones and lacks some. The table shows around 65,000 clones, with about 90% occurring only once. Material for sequencing was peripheral blood. The receptors originated from a human donor in a cohort sampled during active COVID-19.

V usage is TRBV5-1 and J usage is TRBJ1-2, with no clear D. With 4 bases removed from V and 7 bases from J, the gap between germline ends came to 20 bases. Germline CDR1 is SGHRS and CDR2 is YFSETQ. The length of the CDR3 is 15 residues. CDR3 in DNA: TGCGCCAGCAGCCCGGTCCGAGGGTGGGATTCTGGCTACACCTTC. It codes for CASSPVRGWDSGYTF.

This clone was detected once. The chain recombines TRBV5-1 with TRBJ2-7; tentatively, D is TRBD1 (6 bases). From germline, CDR1 is SGHRS and CDR2 YFSETQ. The CDR3 loop spans 13 amino acids. V was pared by 6 bases and J by 3 bases, with 13 bases between. The chain's CDR3 is CASKEQGYYEQYF. CDR3 in DNA: TGCGCCAGCAAAGAACAGGGATACTACGAGCAGTACTTC.

This rearrangement joins TRBV3-1 (or the pseudogene TRBV3-2) to TRBJ1-2; D uncertain. Trimming took 2 bases from V and 4 from J, leaving 8 bases between them. The germline gives CDR1 LGHDT, CDR2 YNNKEL (reference sequence). The CDR3 runs 13 residues. CDR3 bases: TGTGCCAGCAGCCAACGGAGGACCTATGGCTACACCTTC. Protein: CASSQRRTYGYTF.

The chain has TRBV12-3 or TRBV12-4 and TRBJ2-7; weak D call: TRBD1 (6 bases). V shed 5 bases and J shed 6 bases, with 11 bases lying between them. The CDR3 is 12 residues long. CDR3 coding DNA: TGTGCCAGCAGTGCAGGGGCTATCGAGCAGTACTTC. This gives the protein CASSAGAIEQYF.

The gene calls are TRBV7-9 and TRBJ1-5; the D is unclear. This CDR3 comprises 14 residues. Trimming took off 1 base at V and 4 bases at J, with 8 bases between the two ends. The germline gives CDR1 SEHNR, CDR2 FQNEAQ (reference sequence). The CDR3 loop is CASSLDGSNQPQHF. The CDR3 nucleotides are TGTGCCAGCAGCTTAGACGGTTCAAATCAGCCCCAGCATTTT.

The chain links TRBV9 to TRBJ2-3; D call uncertain. Trimming pared 3 bases from V and 4 bases from J, leaving 6 bases between. Germline CDR1 and CDR2: SGDLS and YYNGEE. This CDR3 comprises 12 residues. The CDR3 spells CASSGGADTQYF. CDR3 DNA sequence: TGTGCCAGCAGCGGAGGTGCAGATACGCAGTATTTT.

The rearrangement uses TRBV6-5 and TRBJ1-1; D is uncertain. Germline values: CDR1 MNHEY, CDR2 SVGAGI. The CDR3 has 15 amino acids. Between the trimmed V and J ends, which lost 6 bases and 1 base, there was a span of 15 bases. CDR3 nucleotide sequence: TGTGCCAGCAGGAGGGAAAGTCAGCAGAACACTGAAGCTTTCTTT. Amino acids: CASRRESQQNTEAFF.

In DNA form, the CDR3 reads TGTGCCACCACCCCAAACGAGACAGGAGCTGAGTGCTCCTACGAGCAGTACTTC. Translated, it gives CATTPNETGAECSYEQYF. The gene calls are TRBV24-1 and TRBJ2-7, with D possibly matching TRBD1 (6 bases). There are 18 residues in the CDR3. CDR1 is KGHDR, CDR2 SFDVKD, per germline. Trimming cost V 8 bases and J 0 bases, with 25 bases left between them.

The chain links TRBV7-9 to TRBJ2-1, with a weak D call TRBD2 (5 bases). Trimming took 4 bases from V and 3 from J, leaving 13 bases between them. Germline loops: CDR1 SEHNR, CDR2 FQNEAQ (reference sequence). CDR3 length equals 15 residues. The CDR3 DNA follows: TGTGCCAGCAGCTCCCCGACTATATACTACAATGAGCAGTTCTTC. Translated: CASSSPTIYYNEQFF. Using reference TRBV7-9 and TRBJ2-1 for the parts outside the CDR3, the full variable domain is DTGVSQNPRHKITKRGQNVTFRCDPISEHNRLYWYRQTLGQGPEFLTYFQNEAQLEKSRLLSDRFSAERPKGSFSTLEIQRTEQGDSAMYLCASSSPTIYYNEQFFGPGTRLTVL.

This clone came up once. The gene calls are TRBV19 and TRBJ2-7; 14 positions agree with TRBD2. J lost 4 bases, V lost 7 bases, and 6 bases had no gene match. Germline V gene lookup returns CDR1 LNHDA and CDR2 SQIVND (reference sequence). The CDR3 length is 15 residues. Here the CDR3 reads CASKKGLAGEYEQYF. The CDR3 DNA reads TGTGCCAGTAAGAAGGGACTAGCGGGAGAGTACGAGCAGTACTTC. Combining the CDR3 with reference TRBV19 and TRBJ2-7 gives the whole variable domain DGGITQSPKYLFRKEGQNVTLSCEQNLNHDAMYWYRQDPGQGLRLIYYSQIVNDFQKGDIAEGYSVSREKKESFPLTVTSAQKNPTAFYLCASKKGLAGEYEQYFGPGTRLTVT.

V usage is TRBV7-9 and J usage is TRBJ2-7; possibly TRBD1 for D (6 bases). CDR1 and CDR2 from the germline V gene are SEHNR and FQNEAQ (reference sequence). V was clipped by 10 bases and J by 4 bases, with 11 bases between them. This CDR3 region has 11 residues. DNA of the CDR3: TGTGCCACCACGGACAGTTACGAGCAGTACTTC. It specifies CATTDSYEQYF.

This chain joins TRBV2 and TRBJ2-4; 7 bases fit TRBD1. Germline V lookup: CDR1 SNHLY, CDR2 FYNNEI. V gave up 5 bases and J gave up 1 base; unmatched junction bases: 14. This CDR3 has 18 residues. The CDR3 DNA reads TGTGCCAGCAGTTTACAGGGGCTATCCCTAATTGCCAAAAACATTCAGTACTTC. Translation: CASSLQGLSLIAKNIQYF.

V usage is TRBV19 and J usage is TRBJ1-1, with 7 positions matching TRBD1. V dropped 1 base and J dropped 0; count of bases not matched to a gene: 2. This CDR3 has 15 residues. The germline gives CDR1 LNHDA, CDR2 SQIVND (reference sequence). CDR3: CASSIAQGVNTEAFF. In DNA, the CDR3 is TGTGCCAGTAGTATAGCCCAGGGGGTGAACACTGAAGCTTTCTTT. Filled out from reference TRBV19 and TRBJ1-1, the complete variable domain reads DGGITQSPKYLFRKEGQNVTLSCEQNLNHDAMYWYRQDPGQGLRLIYYSQIVNDFQKGDIAEGYSVSREKKESFPLTVTSAQKNPTAFYLCASSIAQGVNTEAFFGQGTRLTVV.

The J gene is TRBJ1-4, the V gene TRBV5-5; D perhaps matches TRBD1 (6 bases). The germline V gene encodes CDR1 SGHKS and CDR2 YYEKEE (reference sequence). CDR3 length: 15 residues. Trimming took off 2 bases at V and 3 bases at J, with 11 bases between the two ends. CDR3 sequence: CASSFLQGPNEKLFF. Here the CDR3 DNA reads TGTGCCAGCAGCTTTCTACAGGGCCCTAATGAAAAACTGTTTTTT.

The V and J genes are TRBV18 and TRBJ2-7; TRBD2 aligns across 12 bases. CDR1 and CDR2 from the germline V gene are KGHSH and LQKENI. With V trimmed by 3 bases and J by 5 bases, 8 bases remained unmatched. The CDR3 runs to 16 residues. CDR3 sequence: CASSPAGTSGLDEQYF. For the CDR3, the DNA is TGTGCCAGCTCACCGGCCGGGACTAGCGGGTTGGACGAGCAGTACTTC.

The chain joins TRBV24-1 to TRBJ2-7; 9 bases align to TRBD1. The CDR3 sequence is 12 residues long. Per germline, CDR1 KGHDR and CDR2 SFDVKD. Losses at the gene ends were 6 bases for V and 5 bases for J; bases not matched to a gene: 1. The CDR3: CATSRTGDEQYF. In DNA form, the CDR3 reads TGTGCCACCAGTCGGACAGGGGACGAGCAGTACTTC.

The chain carries TRBV7-3 and TRBJ2-2; 7 bases align to TRBD1. The CDR3 totals 15 residues. The V gene end was trimmed by 4 bases and the J gene end by 7 bases; junction bases not matched to a gene: 9. Germline lookup yields CDR1 SGHTA and CDR2 FQGTGA. CDR3 sequence (DNA): TGTGCCAGCAGCTCATACAGGGGTATGGGCGGGGAGCTGTTTTTT. Translated: CASSSYRGMGGELFF.

The chain uses TRBV5-4 and TRBJ2-1; D might be TRBD2 (5 bases). V lost 0 bases and J lost 5, with 15 bases in between. Germline assignment: CDR1 SGHNT and CDR2 YYREEE (reference sequence). The CDR3 is 16 amino acids. CDR3 in amino acids: CASSLGAQRGNNEQFF. DNA for the CDR3: TGTGCCAGCAGCTTGGGGGCACAGCGAGGGAACAATGAGCAGTTCTTC.

The rearrangement joins TRBV7-9 to TRBJ1-5, with D unresolved. This CDR3 has 12 amino acids. V was trimmed by 5 bases and J by 4 bases, leaving 6 bases between them. CDR1 is SEHNR, CDR2 FQNEAQ, per germline (reference sequence). The CDR3 nucleotides are TGTGCCAGCAGCCCCCCAAATCAGCCCCAGCATTTT. Translating it yields CASSPPNQPQHF. Together with reference TRBV7-9 and TRBJ1-5, the CDR3 gives the full variable domain: DTGVSQNPRHKITKRGQNVTFRCDPISEHNRLYWYRQTLGQGPEFLTYFQNEAQLEKSRLLSDRFSAERPKGSFSTLEIQRTEQGDSAMYLCASSPPNQPQHFGDGTRLSIL.

This chain's CDR3 is CASSPRRGEAFF. CDR3 in DNA: TGTGCCAGCTCACCTAGAAGGGGGGAAGCTTTCTTT. The rearrangement links TRBV18 to TRBJ1-1; TRBD1 is a possible D gene (6 bases). The CDR3 runs to 12 residues. The V and J ends lost 3 bases and 8 bases respectively, with 10 bases between them. Germline CDR1 KGHSH, CDR2 LQKENI.

The chain joins TRBV19 to TRBJ1-2; D is undetermined. The CDR3 sequence is 12 residues long. CDR1 is LNHDA, CDR2 SQIVND, per germline (reference sequence). V was pared by 5 bases and J by 4 bases, with 8 bases between. The CDR3 region has the DNA TGTGCCAGTAGTGGAGTTTCCTATGGCTACACCTTC. This codes for CASSGVSYGYTF.

The J gene is TRBJ2-4, the V gene TRBV19; the match to TRBD1 covers 7 bases. Germline CDR1 LNHDA, CDR2 SQIVND (reference sequence). CDR3 length: 15 residues. Germline trimming cut 6 bases from V and 0 bases from J; bases unmatched to any gene: 5. CDR3 sequence reads: CASRNRGLAKNIQYF. The DNA of the CDR3 is TGTGCCAGTAGGAACAGGGGATTAGCCAAAAACATTCAGTACTTC. Filled out from reference TRBV19 and TRBJ2-4, the complete variable domain reads DGGITQSPKYLFRKEGQNVTLSCEQNLNHDAMYWYRQDPGQGLRLIYYSQIVNDFQKGDIAEGYSVSREKKESFPLTVTSAQKNPTAFYLCASRNRGLAKNIQYFGAGTRLSVL.

This rearrangement joins TRBV28 to TRBJ1-2; possibly TRBD1 for D (6 bases). This CDR3 comprises 15 residues. Trimming removed 6 bases at V and 3 bases at J, with 17 bases between. Germline values: CDR1 MDHEN, CDR2 SYDVKM. CDR3 protein: CASRLITGQYYGYTF. CDR3 coding DNA: TGTGCCAGCAGGCTGATAACAGGGCAATACTATGGCTACACCTTC.

J is TRBJ1-5 and V is TRBV7-6, with D possibly being TRBD1 (6 bases). Germline CDR1 and CDR2: SGHVS and FNYEAQ. V lost 5 bases and J 7 bases, leaving 15 bases between the germline ends. The CDR3 sequence is 14 residues long. The CDR3 sequence: CASSPGTTGQPQHF. Written as DNA, the CDR3 is TGTGCCAGCAGCCCCGGGACGACAGGACAGCCCCAGCATTTT.

The chain is built from TRBV6-6 and TRBJ1-5, with TRBD1 matching 9 bases. V dropped 5 bases and J dropped 1; count of bases not matched to a gene: 6. The germline V gene has CDR1 MNHNY and CDR2 SVGAGI (reference sequence). This CDR3 region has 16 residues. CDR3 region: CASSDFGQGSNQPQHF. The CDR3 nucleotides read TGTGCCAGCAGTGACTTTGGACAGGGGAGCAATCAGCCCCAGCATTTT.